This passage covers 26 T cell receptor beta chains from one sample sequenced in a study of T cell responses to AZD1222 COVID-19 vaccine. Generated by immunoSEQ multiplex PCR, the TCRdb table keeps only in-frame clones and is missing some. Here the sample spans tens of thousands of clones, 80% to 95% being singletons. This sample comprised peripheral blood, obtained on day 0 of MenACWY control vaccination. The receptors here all came from an adult in good health.

The V gene is TRBV19, the J gene TRBJ1-5; no firm D call. V lost 0 bases and J lost 0, with 9 bases in between. Germline values: CDR1 LNHDA, CDR2 SQIVND (reference sequence). This CDR3 is built from 16 residues. The CDR3 DNA reads TGTGCCAGTAGTATAGATGGCACTTATAGCAATCAGCCCCAGCATTTT. The encoded protein is CASSIDGTYSNQPQHF.

The chain employs TRBV7-6 and TRBJ2-1; D may be TRBD2 (6 bases). CDR1 is SGHVS and CDR2 is FNYEAQ in the germline V gene. The CDR3 totals 14 residues. V was clipped by 4 bases and J by 4 bases, with 11 bases between them. The CDR3 region has the DNA TGTGCCAGCAGCTCGAGGGACTTTTACAATGAGCAGTTCTTC. This encodes CASSSRDFYNEQFF.

This sequence joins TRBV25-1 and TRBJ2-1; 13 bases align to TRBD2. The length of the CDR3 is 17 residues. Looked up from germline, CDR1 is MGHDK and CDR2 is SYGVNS. Germline trimming cut 4 bases from V and 8 bases from J; bases unmatched to any gene: 11. CDR3 coding DNA: TGTGCCAGCAGTGCCCCGGGACTAGCGGGGTCATTACATGAGCAGTTCTTC. It specifies CASSAPGLAGSLHEQFF.

The V call is TRBV19, the J call TRBJ1-1; TRBD1 might be the D (5 bases). V was pared by 3 bases and J by 1 base, with 12 bases between. Germline V gene data show CDR1 as LNHDA and CDR2 as SQIVND (reference sequence). CDR3 length: 15 amino acids. For the CDR3, the DNA is TGTGCCAGTAGTATTGCCCACAGGAGGAACACTGAAGCTTTCTTT. This sequence encodes CASSIAHRRNTEAFF.

The chain has TRBV7-6 and TRBJ2-1; D could derive from TRBD1 or TRBD2 (5 bases each). The germline V gene encodes CDR1 SGHVS and CDR2 FNYEAQ. This CDR3 has 13 amino acids. The germline V and J ends were trimmed by 5 bases and 3 bases, with 8 bases remaining between them. The CDR3 coding sequence is TGTGCCAGCAGCCGGGACGTCTACAATGAGCAGTTCTTC. Translated, it gives CASSRDVYNEQFF.

This chain uses TRBV7-3 with TRBJ2-2, with 7 bases lining up with TRBD2. CDR3 length: 16 amino acids. Per germline, CDR1 SGHTA and CDR2 FQGTGA. V was clipped by 1 base and J by 1 base; unmatched bases: 3. CDR3 region: CASSLSVAGNTGELFF. CDR3 DNA sequence: TGTGCCAGCAGCTTAAGCGTAGCGGGGAACACCGGGGAGCTGTTTTTT.

The V gene is TRBV10-3, the J gene TRBJ2-1, with TRBD2 identical over 14 bases. Germline assignment: CDR1 ENHRY and CDR2 SYGVKD. V was pared by 0 bases and J by 8 bases, with 9 bases of the junction left unmatched. The CDR3 has 18 amino acids. CDR3 loop: CAISESGTSGRRTDEQFF. CDR3 DNA sequence: TGTGCCATCAGTGAGTCGGGGACTAGCGGGAGAAGAACAGATGAGCAGTTCTTC.

This clone was observed a few times. The CDR3 DNA follows: TGCAGCGTGGACGACAAATCTATCGGGACAGATACGCAGTATTTT. Translation gives CSVDDKSIGTDTQYF. The chain recombines TRBV29-1 with TRBJ2-3; no clear D gene. This CDR3 has 15 residues. V dropped 6 bases and J dropped 3 bases, with 19 bases sitting between them. Germline CDR1 and CDR2: SQVTM and ANQGSEA.

This sequence joins TRBV30 and TRBJ2-2, with D tentatively TRBD1 (6 bases). The CDR3 consists of 15 residues. CDR1 and CDR2 (germline): GTSNPN, SVGIG (reference sequence). V dropped 5 bases and J dropped 0 bases, with 13 bases sitting between them. The DNA of the CDR3 is TGTGCCTGGGACAGGTTTTCGTCGAACACCGGGGAGCTGTTTTTT. Protein product: CAWDRFSSNTGELFF.

V usage is TRBV5-1 and J usage is TRBJ1-4; D might be TRBD1 (5 bases). Germline V gene data show CDR1 as SGHRS and CDR2 as YFSETQ. This CDR3 contains 13 residues. V lost 0 bases and J lost 11, with 11 bases in between. The CDR3 sequence: CASSLDPQGKLFF. DNA for the CDR3: TGCGCCAGCAGCTTGGACCCCCAGGGTAAACTGTTTTTT. The variable domain in full, with the rest retrieved from reference TRBV5-1 and TRBJ1-4, is KAGVTQTPRYLIKTRGQQVTLSCSPISGHRSVSWYQQTPGQGLQFLFEYFSETQRNKGNFPGRFSGRQFSNSRSEMNVSTLELGDSALYLCASSLDPQGKLFFGSGTQLSVL.

The J gene is TRBJ1-1, the V gene TRBV24-1; unclear D gene. This CDR3 spans 13 amino acids. Germline values: CDR1 KGHDR, CDR2 SFDVKD. Trimming removed 3 bases from V and 5 bases from J, with 9 bases in between. The CDR3 here is CATSDGSGTEAFF. The CDR3, as DNA: TGTGCCACCAGTGATGGGTCGGGTACTGAAGCTTTCTTT.

V and J are TRBV28 and TRBJ1-4; 11 bases line up with TRBD1. The CDR3 has 14 residues. V lost 8 bases, J lost 8 bases, and 7 bases stayed unmatched. The V gene's germline CDR1 is MDHEN and CDR2 SYDVKM. This CDR3 is CASLRGTGGEKLFF. Here the CDR3 DNA reads TGTGCCAGCCTCAGGGGGACAGGGGGGGAAAAACTGTTTTTT.

The V and J genes are TRBV2 and TRBJ1-2, with D maybe TRBD1 (6 bases). V shed 8 bases and J shed 4 bases, with 14 bases lying between them. Germline loops: CDR1 SNHLY, CDR2 FYNNEI. The CDR3 is 13 amino acids. The CDR3 sequence: CASRGGAVYGYTF. DNA for the CDR3: TGTGCCAGCCGAGGGGGGGCGGTCTATGGCTACACCTTC.

This clone has just one count. This chain links TRBV19 with TRBJ2-1; 7 bases line up with TRBD1. This CDR3 region has 16 residues. The germline gives CDR1 LNHDA, CDR2 SQIVND (reference sequence). V dropped 3 bases and J dropped 5; count of bases not matched to a gene: 10. CDR3 sequence reads: CASSISPGQPNNEQFF. The CDR3 DNA is TGTGCCAGTAGTATCTCACCGGGACAGCCTAACAATGAGCAGTTCTTC. Combining the CDR3 with reference TRBV19 and TRBJ2-1 gives the whole variable domain DGGITQSPKYLFRKEGQNVTLSCEQNLNHDAMYWYRQDPGQGLRLIYYSQIVNDFQKGDIAEGYSVSREKKESFPLTVTSAQKNPTAFYLCASSISPGQPNNEQFFGPGTRLTVL.

This rearrangement joins TRBV7-6 to TRBJ2-2; 10 bases are a match to TRBD2. Germline-derived CDR1 and CDR2 are SGHVS and FNYEAQ. Trimming removed 5 bases from V and 2 bases from J; junction bases left unmatched: 2. The CDR3 sequence is 15 residues long. CDR3 loop: CASSPSGSNTGELFF. In DNA, the CDR3 is TGTGCCAGCAGCCCTAGCGGGAGCAACACCGGGGAGCTGTTTTTT. The whole variable domain, remainder taken from reference TRBV7-6 and TRBJ2-2, is GAGVSQSPRYKVTKRGQDVALRCDPISGHVSLYWYRQALGQGPEFLTYFNYEAQQDKSGLPNDRFSAERPEGSISTLTIQRTEQRDSAMYRCASSPSGSNTGELFFGEGSRLTVL.

The chain links TRBV27 to TRBJ2-7; D gene unclear. Germline V gene lookup returns CDR1 MNHEY and CDR2 SMNVEV (reference sequence). CDR3 size: 16 residues. V dropped 5 bases and J dropped 0 bases, with 17 bases sitting between them. CDR3 sequence reads: CASSPSMGHLSYEQYF. The DNA of the CDR3 is TGTGCCAGCAGTCCCTCCATGGGCCACCTCTCCTACGAGCAGTACTTC.

CDR3 sequence reads: CASNNVGSDTQYF. The DNA for the CDR3 is TGTGCCAGCAACAATGTAGGGTCGGATACGCAGTATTTT. The rearrangement joins TRBV7-9 to TRBJ2-3; no definite D call. Germline V gene data show CDR1 as SEHNR and CDR2 as FQNEAQ (reference sequence). The V end was cut by 7 bases, the J end by 6 bases, with 14 bases between. CDR3 length: 13 residues.

This clone showed up just a few times. J is TRBJ2-7 and V is TRBV7-9; D gene ambiguous. V dropped 4 bases and J dropped 4 bases, with 8 bases sitting between them. CDR1 is SEHNR and CDR2 is FQNEAQ in the germline V gene (reference sequence). This CDR3 is 12 amino acids long. CDR3 protein: CASSWDGYEQYF. The CDR3 nucleotides are TGTGCCAGCAGCTGGGATGGTTACGAGCAGTACTTC.

The V and J genes are TRBV19 and TRBJ2-7, with 9 bases fitting TRBD1. The J segment lost 4 bases and the V segment lost 3 bases, leaving 10 bases of the junction unmatched. Per the germline V gene, CDR1 is LNHDA and CDR2 is SQIVND (reference sequence). The CDR3 runs 16 residues. In DNA form, the CDR3 reads TGTGCCAGTAGTATCAAAACCGGGACAGGGATTTACGAGCAGTACTTC. The encoded protein is CASSIKTGTGIYEQYF.

The genes are TRBV30 and TRBJ1-1; perhaps TRBD1 as D (5 bases). CDR1 GTSNPN and CDR2 SVGIG come from the germline V gene (reference sequence). The CDR3 spans 10 residues. V was pared by 5 bases and J by 9 bases, with 10 bases between. This CDR3 reads CAWGAGQAFF. The CDR3 nucleotides read TGTGCCTGGGGGGCGGGGCAAGCTTTCTTT.

The chain carries TRBV30 and TRBJ1-1; D gene unclear. CDR3 length: 13 amino acids. Trimming shortened V by 5 bases and J by 5 bases, and 15 bases separated the two germline ends. Germline V gene lookup returns CDR1 GTSNPN and CDR2 SVGIG (reference sequence). The CDR3 region is CAWVVRTRTEAFF. In nucleotides, the CDR3 is TGTGCCTGGGTAGTGCGAACAAGGACTGAAGCTTTCTTT.

The chain employs TRBV5-4 and TRBJ1-1; 7 bases line up with TRBD1. The junction had 7 bases not matched to a gene; V was cut back by 4 bases and J by 1 base. In germline, CDR1 is SGHNT, CDR2 YYREEE (reference sequence). CDR3 length: 15 amino acids. The CDR3 bases are TGTGCCAGCAGCCCGGGACAGATAAAGAACACTGAAGCTTTCTTT. Its translation is CASSPGQIKNTEAFF.

The chain has TRBV29-1 and TRBJ1-5; D possibly corresponds to TRBD1 (5 bases). Between the trimmed V and J ends, which lost 5 bases and 5 bases, there was a span of 13 bases. CDR1 is SQVTM, CDR2 ANQGSEA, per germline. This CDR3 has 13 residues. The CDR3 DNA follows: TGCAGCGTTATGTTCGGGGGGGATCAGCCCCAGCATTTT. It is translated as CSVMFGGDQPQHF.

This clone showed up just once. The V and J genes are TRBV7-9 and TRBJ1-5; D is perhaps TRBD1 (6 bases). Germline lookup yields CDR1 SEHNR and CDR2 FQNEAQ (reference sequence). This CDR3 contains 17 residues. The germline V and J ends were trimmed by 2 bases and 2 bases, with 16 bases remaining between them. For the CDR3, the DNA is TGTGCCAGCAGCTTAAGACAGGACACCCGAGGCAATCAGCCCCAGCATTTT. This gives the protein CASSLRQDTRGNQPQHF.

The V gene is TRBV19, the J gene TRBJ1-2; D not resolved. The germline V and J ends were trimmed by 4 bases and 3 bases, with 12 bases remaining between them. The CDR3 loop spans 14 amino acids. Germline CDR1 LNHDA, CDR2 SQIVND (reference sequence). CDR3 nucleotides: TGTGCCAGTAGTACAAACAGTATTCACTATGGCTACACCTTC. Its protein is CASSTNSIHYGYTF. The whole variable domain, remainder taken from reference TRBV19 and TRBJ1-2, is DGGITQSPKYLFRKEGQNVTLSCEQNLNHDAMYWYRQDPGQGLRLIYYSQIVNDFQKGDIAEGYSVSREKKESFPLTVTSAQKNPTAFYLCASSTNSIHYGYTFGSGTRLTVV.

This chain joins TRBV30 and TRBJ1-6; 7 bases fit TRBD1. Germline CDR1 reads GTSNPN; CDR2 reads SVGIG (reference sequence). The CDR3 sequence is 16 residues long. Trimming took 5 bases from V and 5 from J; bases not matched to a gene: 12. The CDR3 reads CAWVPADRRNNSPLHF. The CDR3 region has the DNA TGTGCCTGGGTCCCGGCGGACAGGCGAAATAATTCACCCCTCCACTTT.